This is a list of T cell receptor beta chains from one sample in a study of beta chain features in type 1 diabetes. TCRdb keeps only in-frame clones here, not all; method: immunoSEQ multiplex PCR. The sample lists 350,000 to 400,000 clones, around an eighth occurring once. The material sequenced was naive CD4+ T cells from blood. These receptor sequences come from a woman younger than 30 with type 1 diabetes. Each CDR3 is given with its conserved first and last residue. A D gene is named only where the DNA matches it firmly. Clone size is given for some rows only: seen once, a few or many times, or a class if the clone is expanded.

TRBV10-3	13	TRBD2	TRBJ2-1	NA	CATGTSGNNEQFF	TGTGCCACTGGGACTAGCGGGAACAATGAGCAGTTCTTC
TRBV2	14	TRBD1	TRBJ2-1	few	CASSAGQKGYEQFF	TGTGCCAGCAGTGCGGGACAGAAGGGCTATGAGCAGTTCTTC
TRBV11-2	14	NA	TRBJ1-3	few	CASSAAGVGNTIYF	TGTGCCAGCAGCGCTGCGGGGGTTGGAAACACCATATATTTT
TRBV7-9	17	NA	TRBJ1-2	NA	CASSLRLLGESHYGYTF	TGTGCCAGCAGCTTACGGTTGCTCGGGGAAAGCCATTATGGCTACACCTTC
TRBV7-9	14	NA	TRBJ2-1	once	CASSLSTSYNEQFF	TGTGCCAGCAGCCTCTCGACTAGCTACAATGAGCAGTTCTTC
TRBV9	16	NA	TRBJ2-3	NA	CASSTRGGAVTDTQYF	TGTGCCAGCAGCACTAGGGGGGGGGCCGTTACAGATACGCAGTATTTT
TRBV7-3	16	NA	TRBJ2-1	few	CASSLTRDGYGNEQFF	TGTGCCAGCAGCTTAACTCGCGACGGGTACGGCAATGAGCAGTTCTTC
TRBV5-1	17	TRBD2	TRBJ2-7	few	CASSLNPPGLAGDEQYF	TGCGCCAGCAGCTTAAACCCACCGGGACTAGCGGGAGACGAGCAGTACTTC
TRBV7-9	17	NA	TRBJ2-7	NA	CASNHRGDGKSSYEQYF	TGTGCCAGCAACCACCGAGGAGACGGCAAAAGCTCCTACGAGCAGTACTTC
TRBV7-2	14	NA	TRBJ1-2	NA	CASSAQQGDYGYTF	TGTGCCAGCAGCGCCCAACAGGGAGACTATGGCTACACCTTC
TRBV30	13	NA	TRBJ1-2	NA	CAWQGRVNYGYTF	TGTGCCTGGCAGGGTCGGGTAAACTATGGCTACACCTTC
TRBV2	11	NA	TRBJ2-1	NA	CASGGSGEQFF	TGTGCCAGCGGGGGCTCGGGTGAGCAGTTCTTC
TRBV7-9	15	TRBD2	TRBJ2-3	NA	CASSLTSGRRDTQYF	TGTGCCAGCAGCCTGACTAGCGGGAGGCGAGATACGCAGTATTTT
TRBV2	13	TRBD1	TRBJ1-2	NA	CASSEGQGLGYTF	TGTGCCAGCAGTGAGGGACAGGGGCTTGGCTACACCTTC